This TCR beta chain was identified in a study of cytomegalovirus exposure and HLA in healthy donors. The CDR3 contains 15 residues. Germline V gene lookup returns CDR1 LGHNA and CDR2 YNFKEQ. The V end was cut by 8 bases, the J end by 0 bases, with 14 bases between. The PCR was carried out with 60 Vbeta primers and 13 Jbeta primers. The protocol was immunoSEQ multiplex PCR, while the TCRdb copy is restricted to in-frame clones and leaves out a portion. The data show about 200,000 clones, around 88% seen once. The rearrangement joins TRBV4-2 to TRBJ2-1; a weak D match, TRBD2 (6 bases). Sequences were obtained from PBMCs. This sequence was found in a man aged 35-49 years in good health and CMV-seropositive. The DNA for the CDR3 is TGTGCCAGCGGGGATTGGCGGGGCTCCTACAATGAGCAGTTCTTC. This sequence encodes CASGDWRGSYNEQFF.